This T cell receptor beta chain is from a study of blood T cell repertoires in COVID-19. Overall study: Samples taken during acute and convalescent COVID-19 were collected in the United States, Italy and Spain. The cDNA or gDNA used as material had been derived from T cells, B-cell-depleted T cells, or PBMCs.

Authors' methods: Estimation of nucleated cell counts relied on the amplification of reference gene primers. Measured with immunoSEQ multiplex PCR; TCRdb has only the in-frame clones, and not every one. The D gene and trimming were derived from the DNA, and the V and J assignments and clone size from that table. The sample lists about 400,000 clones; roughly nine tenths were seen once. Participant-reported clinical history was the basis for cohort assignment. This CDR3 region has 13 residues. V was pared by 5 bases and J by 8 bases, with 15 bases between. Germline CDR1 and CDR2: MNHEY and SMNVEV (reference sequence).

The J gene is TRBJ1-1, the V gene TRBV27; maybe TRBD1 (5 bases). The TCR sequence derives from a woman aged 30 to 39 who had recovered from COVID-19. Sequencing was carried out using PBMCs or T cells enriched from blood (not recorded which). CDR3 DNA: TGTGCCAGCAGTCACGGGACGGGGGGAGAAGCTTTCTTT. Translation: CASSHGTGGEAFF.